This T cell receptor beta chain originates from a study of cytomegalovirus exposure and HLA in healthy donors. Study outcomes and limitations: Segments of the TCR beta V type were, in most cases, productive about 90% or about 30% of the time in an earlier analysis. By a later analysis, the bulk of CMV-associated TCR beta chains appeared HLA-restricted. Analyzed later, association rates of TCRs varied across HLA loci, with DRB1 most and HLA-C fewest. A later analysis reportedly found that, within productive TCRs, an Asian-associated ancestry cluster had fewer N-insertions than the mean observed across the roughly 700 donors.

Researchers ran the PCR with 60 Vbeta and 13 Jbeta primers. Generated by immunoSEQ multiplex PCR, the TCRdb table keeps only in-frame clones and is missing some. The table lists about 140,000 clones, 73% of them singletons, with roughly an eighth in the top ten. The V segment lost 5 bases and the J segment 7 bases; nucleotides outside the gene matches: 4. CDR3 size: 13 residues. Germline CDR1 reads MNHEY; CDR2 reads SVGAGI. With respect to this clone: The antigen is unknown.

The TCR comes from a human donor in good health. The chain is built from TRBV6-5 and TRBJ2-1, with 8 bases fitting TRBD2. Material: PBMCs. The CDR3 DNA follows: TGTGCCAGCAGTCGGATAGCGGGAAATGAGCAGTTCTTC. This encodes CASSRIAGNEQFF.